These T cell receptor beta chains were read from a single sample in a study of T-cell reconstitution after alpha-beta-depleted transplantation in children. TCRdb used MiXCR to reprocess the PCR reads, holding one entry per CDR3 protein. In the table there are 400,000 to 550,000 distinct CDR3 sequences, about 10% of which are singletons. The input for sequencing was PBMCs, taken before TCRalphabeta/CD19-depleted stem cell transplant. These TCRs come from a child younger than 10 with inherited bone marrow failure, due to receive a stem cell transplant. Each CDR3 is given with its conserved first and last residue. Each record gives: D gene, V gene, clone size, J gene, CDR3 protein, CDR3 DNA. A D gene is named only where the DNA matches it firmly. Size is omitted from some rows. Given values are once, few, many or a class for expanded clones.

D: TRBD2; V: TRBV20-1; size: .; J: TRBJ2-1; CDR3: CSAQTSGRALNNEQFF; DNA: TGCAGTGCCCAGACTAGCGGGAGGGCCTTAAACAATGAGCAGTTCTTC
D: TRBD2; V: TRBV4-3; size: many; J: TRBJ2-7; CDR3: CASSQELADYQGSSYEQYF; DNA: TGCGCCAGCAGCCAAGAGCTAGCGGATTATCAAGGGAGCTCCTACGAGCAGTACTTC
D: TRBD1; V: TRBV29-1; size: many; J: TRBJ2-7; CDR3: CSVEAGQGGYEQYF; DNA: TGCAGCGTTGAAGCGGGACAGGGGGGCTACGAGCAGTACTTC
D: TRBD2; V: TRBV12-3/TRBV12-4; size: .; J: TRBJ2-6; CDR3: CASTPLGTSGSRGANVLTF; DNA: TGTGCCAGCACCCCTTTGGGGACTAGCGGGAGCCGTGGGGCCAACGTCCTGACTTTC
D: .; V: TRBV5-6; size: many; J: TRBJ2-5; CDR3: CASSLQGHETQYF; DNA: TGTGCCAGCAGCTTGCAAGGGCACGAGACCCAGTACTTC
D: .; V: TRBV10-1; size: many; J: TRBJ2-3; CDR3: CASSEGGAVQDTQYF; DNA: TGCGCCAGCAGTGAGGGGGGGGCGGTACAAGATACGCAGTATTTT
D: .; V: TRBV7-9; size: many; J: TRBJ2-1; CDR3: CASISSTVSGDYNEQFF; DNA: TGTGCCAGCATCTCCTCGACCGTTTCAGGCGACTACAATGAGCAGTTCTTC
D: .; V: TRBV27; size: .; J: TRBJ1-5; CDR3: CASGTGTNPSQPQHF; DNA: TGTGCCAGCGGGACCGGGACAAATCCCTCCCAGCCCCAGCATTTT
D: TRBD2; V: TRBV20-1; size: many; J: TRBJ2-1; CDR3: CSSRASGDYNEQFF; DNA: TGCAGTTCTAGGGCTAGCGGGGATTACAATGAGCAGTTCTTC
D: .; V: TRBV9; size: few; J: TRBJ2-6; CDR3: CASSAEGGVAGANVLTF; DNA: TGTGCCAGCAGCGCCGAGGGGGGGGTTGCTGGGGCCAACGTCCTGACTTTC
D: TRBD2; V: TRBV7-8; size: many; J: TRBJ2-7; CDR3: CASSLEWGGLAGTYEQYF; DNA: TGTGCCAGCAGCTTAGAGTGGGGCGGCCTAGCGGGGACCTACGAGCAGTACTTC
D: TRBD1; V: TRBV24-1; size: many; J: TRBJ2-5; CDR3: CATSDPRTGGFQETQYF; DNA: TGTGCCACCAGTGATCCGAGGACAGGGGGCTTCCAAGAGACCCAGTACTTC
D: TRBD2; V: TRBV19; size: .; J: TRBJ2-1; CDR3: CASSRTSGNSYNEQFF; DNA: TGTGCCAGTAGTCGGACTAGCGGAAACTCCTACAATGAGCAGTTCTTC
D: .; V: TRBV5-4; size: many; J: TRBJ2-7; CDR3: CASSRGQDRGEQYF; DNA: TGTGCCAGCAGCCGCGGACAGGACCGGGGGGAGCAGTACTTC
D: .; V: TRBV18; size: few; J: TRBJ2-7; CDR3: CASSPFPLYEQYF; DNA: TGTGCCAGCTCACCATTCCCGTTGTACGAGCAGTACTTC
D: .; V: TRBV4-3; size: many; J: TRBJ2-7; CDR3: CASSQTYSYEQYF; DNA: TGCGCCAGCAGCCAGACCTACTCCTACGAGCAGTACTTC
D: TRBD2; V: TRBV6-1; size: many; J: TRBJ2-3; CDR3: CASGLVQGTDTQYF; DNA: TGTGCCAGCGGACTAGTCCAAGGCACAGATACGCAGTATTTT
D: TRBD2; V: TRBV12-3/TRBV12-4; size: .; J: TRBJ2-7; CDR3: CATSRELASYEQYF; DNA: TGTGCCACCTCGCGGGAGCTGGCATCCTACGAGCAGTACTTC
D: TRBD1; V: TRBV7-9; size: few; J: TRBJ2-7; CDR3: CASRGTVPYEQYF; DNA: TGTGCCAGCAGGGGGACAGTTCCCTACGAGCAGTACTTC
D: .; V: TRBV10-3; size: many; J: TRBJ2-3; CDR3: CAISVGRESTDTQYF; DNA: TGTGCCATCAGTGTCGGCCGGGAGAGCACAGATACGCAGTATTTT
D: .; V: TRBV5-1; size: many; J: TRBJ2-1; CDR3: CASSLEDNDSYNEQFF; DNA: TGCGCCAGCAGCTTGGAGGACAACGACTCCTACAATGAGCAGTTCTTC
D: TRBD1; V: TRBV12-3/TRBV12-4; size: few; J: TRBJ2-2; CDR3: CASSLQGDNTGELFF; DNA: TGTGCCAGCAGTTTGCAGGGGGACAACACCGGGGAGCTGTTTTTT
D: TRBD1; V: TRBV7-8; size: many; J: TRBJ1-3; CDR3: CASSLVPGTGGSGNTIYF; DNA: TGTGCCAGCAGCTTAGTTCCCGGGACAGGGGGATCTGGAAACACCATATATTTT
D: .; V: TRBV25-1; size: .; J: TRBJ2-1; CDR3: CASSDVGAAEQFF; DNA: TGTGCCAGCAGTGATGTGGGGGCGGCTGAGCAGTTCTTC
D: TRBD1; V: TRBV29-1; size: many; J: TRBJ2-7; CDR3: CSVGDSRSYEQYF; DNA: TGCAGCGTTGGGGACAGCCGCTCCTACGAGCAGTACTTC
D: TRBD1; V: TRBV4-1; size: many; J: TRBJ1-5; CDR3: CASSQYRGQPQHF; DNA: TGCGCCAGCAGCCAATACAGGGGGCAGCCCCAGCATTTT